The 12 T cell receptor beta chains below all came from one sample that was sequenced in a study of T cell changes during pregnancy in multiple sclerosis. Here immunoSEQ multiplex PCR was the method, and the copy in TCRdb shows in-frame clones only, minus some. The sample contains 90,000 or so clones, approximately 95% of which appear only once. Specimen: peripheral blood, collected after pregnancy. These receptors all come from a female donor in good health, enrolled as a control in a pregnancy study.

The V and J genes are TRBV9 and TRBJ1-5; D is uncertain. With 1 base removed from V and 9 bases from J, the gap between germline ends came to 11 bases. The germline gives CDR1 SGDLS, CDR2 YYNGEE. The CDR3 covers 13 residues. CDR3 protein: CASSVFPEGPQHF. The DNA of the CDR3 is TGTGCCAGCAGCGTATTCCCTGAGGGGCCCCAGCATTTT.

The DNA for the CDR3 is TGTGCCAGCAGTTTATCCGGGACAGACTTCGCTAACTATGGCTACACCTTC. It translates to CASSLSGTDFANYGYTF. The V gene is TRBV27, the J gene TRBJ1-2, with 7 nucleotides matching TRBD1. The CDR3 covers 17 residues. Trimming took 0 bases from V and 0 from J; bases not matched to a gene: 7. Per the germline V gene, CDR1 is MNHEY and CDR2 is SMNVEV (reference sequence).

The V and J genes are TRBV11-3 and TRBJ2-3, with D tentatively TRBD2 (6 bases). Germline CDR1 and CDR2: SGHNT and YENEEA. This CDR3 is built from 14 residues. V lost 4 bases and J 3 bases, leaving 11 bases between the germline ends. CDR3 in DNA: TGTGCCAGCAGCTCGGGACTCGCTACAGATACGCAGTATTTT. Amino acids: CASSSGLATDTQYF.

This chain connects TRBV28 to TRBJ1-5; TRBD1 is a possible D gene (6 bases). Trimming removed 5 bases from V and 4 bases from J, with 12 bases in between. From germline, CDR1 is MDHEN and CDR2 SYDVKM. The CDR3 runs 14 residues. The CDR3 spells CASSLTQGNQPQHF. The CDR3 nucleotides read TGTGCCAGCAGTCTCACTCAGGGGAATCAGCCCCAGCATTTT.

V and J are TRBV5-1 and TRBJ2-3; D remains unclear. V lost 0 bases, J lost 0 bases, and 8 bases lay in between. The CDR3 is made up of 15 amino acids. From germline, CDR1 is SGHRS and CDR2 YFSETQ. CDR3: CASSLGSTSTDTQYF. For the CDR3, the DNA is TGCGCCAGCAGCTTGGGATCTACTAGCACAGATACGCAGTATTTT.

The chain couples TRBV9 to TRBJ2-7; 9 bases map to TRBD1. The CDR3 runs to 16 residues. CDR1 is SGDLS, CDR2 YYNGEE, per germline. Unmatched junction bases numbered 11, after V lost 3 bases and J lost 4 bases. The CDR3 DNA sequence: TGTGCCAGCAGCGCGGGACAGGGATCACCGATTTACGAGCAGTACTTC. Translated: CASSAGQGSPIYEQYF.

This clone came up a few times. This chain joins TRBV18 and TRBJ1-1, with a tentative D call TRBD1 (5 bases). V dropped 2 bases and J dropped 2 bases, with 9 bases sitting between them. The CDR3 loop spans 14 amino acids. Germline V gene data show CDR1 as KGHSH and CDR2 as LQKENI. In DNA form, the CDR3 reads TGTGCCAGCTCACCATTTGACAGAAACACTGAAGCTTTCTTT. Its protein is CASSPFDRNTEAFF.

The rearrangement uses TRBV15 and TRBJ2-7; D unresolved. The CDR3 length is 15 residues. Per the germline V gene, CDR1 is LNHNV and CDR2 is YYDKDF (reference sequence). The germline V and J ends were trimmed by 0 bases and 0 bases, with 9 bases remaining between them. CDR3 DNA sequence: TGTGCCACCAGCAGAGAGCCAAGGAGCTCCTACGAGCAGTACTTC. This gives the protein CATSREPRSSYEQYF.

The chain carries TRBV5-1 and TRBJ1-1; D possibly corresponds to TRBD1 (6 bases). The CDR3 has 14 amino acids. CDR1 is SGHRS and CDR2 is YFSETQ in the germline V gene. The germline V and J ends were trimmed by 2 bases and 3 bases, with 11 bases remaining between them. For the CDR3, the DNA is TGCGCCAGCAGCTTTGGGGGGGGGCACACTGAAGCTTTCTTT. Encoded protein: CASSFGGGHTEAFF.

The rearrangement links TRBV4-2 to TRBJ2-1; 9 bases line up with TRBD1. The CDR3 covers 17 residues. V shed 0 bases and J 3 bases; nucleotides not matched to a gene: 6. Germline V gene sequence: CDR1 LGHNA, CDR2 YNFKEQ. Here the CDR3 reads CASSQETGGNYYNEQFF. DNA of the CDR3: TGTGCCAGCAGCCAAGAGACAGGGGGGAACTACTACAATGAGCAGTTCTTC.

The V and J genes are TRBV29-1 and TRBJ1-5, with a tentative D call TRBD1 (5 bases). The CDR3 has 13 amino acids. CDR1 is SQVTM, CDR2 ANQGSEA, per germline. V dropped 4 bases and J dropped 0 bases, with 7 bases sitting between them. The CDR3 loop reads CSVGGHSNQPQHF. The CDR3 coding sequence is TGCAGCGTTGGGGGCCATAGCAATCAGCCCCAGCATTTT.

The CDR3 spells CASSLKRAYQETQYF. The CDR3 bases are TGTGCCAGCAGTTTGAAGCGGGCCTACCAAGAGACCCAGTACTTC. This chain uses TRBV28 with TRBJ2-5, with D tentatively TRBD2 (6 bases). From germline, CDR1 is MDHEN and CDR2 SYDVKM. The V end was cut by 3 bases, the J end by 0 bases, with 11 bases between. The CDR3 loop spans 15 amino acids.